This T cell receptor beta chain emerged from a study of T cell repertoires in cytomegalovirus infection. Study in general: A matching HLA type, together with CMV infection, was signaled by public TCR beta signatures.

In this sample, this clonotype turned up many times. Its target is unknown. TCRdb re-derived calls from the reads in MiXCR, one entry per CDR3 protein. The table records over 300,000 distinct CDR3 sequences, over 7.5% of them present only once. Germline CDR1 SGDLS, CDR2 YYNGEE. CDR3 size: 11 residues. Trimming cost V 4 bases and J 13 bases, with 12 bases left between them. Study-level findings and limits: In two of eight donors, the top clonotype was HLA-C-restricted CMV-specific. Cumulative frequency of public TCR beta families picked out carriers of CMV plus the relevant HLA.

The chain links TRBV9 to TRBJ2-1, with D unclear. This clonotype was obtained from a human donor in good health (CMV status not recorded). Some clones in this sample may be carry-over from other donors' samples. Input material: PBMCs. Here the CDR3 reads CASSTGALQFF. The CDR3 DNA is TGTGCCAGCAGCACTGGCGCGCTTCAGTTCTTC.